This T cell receptor (beta chain) derives from a study of ipilimumab plus nivolumab after autologous stem cell transplantation. The CDR3 sequence is 16 residues long. CDR1 is SGHTA and CDR2 is FQGTGA in the germline V gene. V was clipped by 5 bases and J by 1 base; unmatched bases: 9. Assay used: immunoSEQ multiplex PCR; TCRdb lists only in-frame clones, some missing. The sample has roughly 86,000 clones, under 85% seen once. The sequence derives from a male donor with diffuse large B-cell lymphoma. Sequenced here: PBMCs, sampled in a trial of ipilimumab plus nivolumab as post-transplant consolidation. The rearrangement links TRBV7-3 to TRBJ2-3, with TRBD2 identical over 7 bases. CDR3 nucleotides: TGTGCCAGCAGCCCCTTGAATGCGGGGGGCACAGATACGCAGTATTTT. This codes for CASSPLNAGGTDTQYF.